This TCR beta chain is drawn from a study of cytomegalovirus exposure and HLA in healthy donors. The CDR3 has 14 residues. Germline V gene data show CDR1 as SQVTM and CDR2 as ANQGSEA. With V trimmed by 6 bases and J by 3 bases, 8 bases remained unmatched. The sample holds one count of this clone. Its antigen remains unidentified. Both 60 Vbeta primers and 13 Jbeta primers went into the PCR. Method: immunoSEQ multiplex PCR; TCRdb's copy keeps in-frame clones and lacks some. There are around 140,000 clones in the sample; about 80% occur only once, and roughly 9.7% lies in the top ten. General study points: The study dropped some indistinguishable V segments, TRBV6-2 and TRBV6-3 among them.

The sequenced sample was PBMCs. The rearrangement links TRBV29-1 to TRBJ2-7, with 10 positions matching TRBD2. The clonotype was recovered from a woman aged 60 to 75 in good health and CMV-seropositive. Here the CDR3 reads CSVGTSALLYEQYF. In nucleotides, the CDR3 is TGCAGCGTCGGGACTAGCGCCTTACTCTACGAGCAGTACTTC.